Presented here are 7 T cell receptor beta chains from one specimen sequenced in a study of shared clonotypes between healthy human individuals. Libraries were prepared by immunoSEQ multiplex PCR; TCRdb keeps only in-frame clonotypes and omits some of them. The sample lists under 2.5 million clones, roughly 92% occurring once. Sequenced input: naive CD4+ T cells from PBMCs. The sample's subset: CD45RA+ positively selected. These receptors came from a man younger than 35 in good health. Some clones in this sample may be carry-over from other donors' samples.

The chain carries TRBV28 and TRBJ1-1, with D tentatively TRBD1 (6 bases). In germline, CDR1 is MDHEN, CDR2 SYDVKM. V was clipped by 3 bases and J by 11 bases, with 16 bases between them. The CDR3 is 13 residues long. CDR3 sequence reads: CASSFGGSIRAFF. CDR3 sequence (DNA): TGTGCCAGCAGTTTTGGGGGCTCCATCAGGGCTTTCTTT.

The J gene is TRBJ2-1, the V gene TRBV5-4, with 11 bases identical to TRBD2. V trimming: 3 bases; J trimming: 5 bases; junction bases outside the gene matches: 7. Germline CDR1 reads SGHNT; CDR2 reads YYREEE (reference sequence). The length of the CDR3 is 16 residues. In DNA, the CDR3 is TGTGCCAGCAGCTCGGGGGGACTAGCGGCTAACAATGAGCAGTTCTTC. Translation: CASSSGGLAANNEQFF.

The chain employs TRBV4-2 and TRBJ2-7, with 7 bases matching TRBD2. The CDR3 length is 14 residues. V shed 3 bases and J 4 bases; nucleotides not matched to a gene: 6. The germline V gene has CDR1 LGHNA and CDR2 YNFKEQ. CDR3 protein: CASSHSGTIYEQYF. Written as DNA, the CDR3 is TGTGCCAGCAGCCACTCAGGGACTATTTACGAGCAGTACTTC.

The chain recombines TRBV28 with TRBJ2-2; 10 nucleotides match TRBD1. Germline V gene sequence: CDR1 MDHEN, CDR2 SYDVKM. CDR3 length: 15 residues. Germline trimming cut 6 bases from V and 4 bases from J; bases unmatched to any gene: 5. DNA of the CDR3: TGTGCCAGCAGCGACAGGGGGCAGGGCACCGGGGAGCTGTTTTTT. It specifies CASSDRGQGTGELFF.

J is TRBJ1-2 and V is TRBV27; a weak D match, TRBD1 (6 bases). CDR1 is MNHEY, CDR2 SMNVEV, per germline (reference sequence). V was pared by 0 bases and J by 5 bases, with 10 bases between. The CDR3 is 14 residues long. The CDR3 sequence is CASSLSFGQYGYTF. DNA of the CDR3: TGTGCCAGCAGTTTATCCTTCGGACAGTATGGCTACACCTTC.

The chain joins TRBV9 to TRBJ1-2; 8 nucleotides match TRBD1. The CDR3 runs 14 residues. V lost 4 bases to trimming and J lost 2 bases; unmatched junction nucleotides: 4. Per the germline V gene, CDR1 is SGDLS and CDR2 is YYNGEE. For the CDR3, the DNA is TGTGCCAGCAGCCCCCGGGACAGGAACTATGGCTACACCTTC. Translating gives CASSPRDRNYGYTF.

This chain links TRBV28 with TRBJ2-7, with D possibly being TRBD1 (6 bases). V was clipped by 6 bases and J by 0 bases, with 15 bases between them. Germline lookup yields CDR1 MDHEN and CDR2 SYDVKM. This CDR3 has 15 residues. CDR3 DNA: TGTGCCAGCAGCCCTGGGGACAACTTCTCCTACGAGCAGTACTTC. Protein product: CASSPGDNFSYEQYF.